What follows are 8 T cell receptor beta chains derived from one specimen sequenced in a study of cytomegalovirus exposure and HLA in healthy donors. Primers: 60 Vbeta forward and 13 Jbeta reverse. Sequenced by immunoSEQ multiplex PCR; TCRdb stores in-frame clones only, minus some. This table has approximately 100,000 clones, roughly 69% appearing once. Specimen: PBMCs. All receptors derive from a woman aged 70-85 years in good health and CMV-seropositive.

The chain couples TRBV2 to TRBJ2-2; 8 bases agree with TRBD2. After removal of 6 bases from V and 4 bases from J, the junction contained 10 bases not matched to a gene. The CDR3 is made up of 16 amino acids. Germline-derived CDR1 and CDR2 are SNHLY and FYNNEI. CDR3 nucleotide sequence: TGTGCCAGCAGGGGTGGCGGGGGGCTGGGCACCGGGGAGCTGTTTTTT. It is translated as CASRGGGGLGTGELFF.

The chain is built from TRBV27 and TRBJ2-1; TRBD1 agrees at 7 bases. Germline values: CDR1 MNHEY, CDR2 SMNVEV (reference sequence). Trimming at V came to 3 bases and at J to 4 bases, leaving 6 bases not matched to a gene. The CDR3 extends over 15 amino acids. The CDR3 DNA is TGTGCCAGCAGTTTTCAGCAGGGGGTGTACAATGAGCAGTTCTTC. Its protein product is CASSFQQGVYNEQFF.

The chain couples TRBV13 to TRBJ1-1, with D maybe TRBD1 (6 bases). Germline V gene data show CDR1 as PRHDT and CDR2 as FYEKMQ (reference sequence). The CDR3 is 14 amino acids. V was pared by 5 bases and J by 4 bases, with 14 bases between. CDR3 amino acids: CASSRDIGGTEAFF. CDR3 nucleotide sequence: TGTGCCAGCAGCCGCGATATAGGGGGCACTGAAGCTTTCTTT.

This clone was detected ten times or more. This chain joins TRBV6-5 and TRBJ2-7; 8 positions match TRBD1. V lost 4 bases and J lost 2; bases outside the gene matches: 7. Germline CDR1 reads MNHEY; CDR2 reads SVGAGI. The CDR3 length is 15 residues. CDR3 amino acids: CASSSQGARAYEQYF. Written as DNA, the CDR3 is TGTGCCAGCAGTTCCCAGGGGGCGCGGGCCTACGAGCAGTACTTC.

Comments on this clone: This CDR3 is also generated by other DNA sequences in the sample. For the CDR3, the DNA is TGCGCCAGCAGCCAAGATCCGGACACCGGTCTAGGGTATGGCTACACCTTC. Translating gives CASSQDPDTGLGYGYTF. The chain combines TRBV4-1 with TRBJ1-2; D is possibly TRBD1 (5 bases). CDR3 length: 17 amino acids. Per germline, CDR1 MGHRA and CDR2 YSYEKL. V was trimmed by 0 bases and J by 5 bases, leaving 19 bases between them.

The rearrangement links TRBV25-1 to TRBJ2-5; TRBD2 aligns across 8 bases. The CDR3 has 12 residues. Trimming cost V 4 bases and J 5 bases; bases outside gene matches: 0. Germline V lookup: CDR1 MGHDK, CDR2 SYGVNS. The CDR3: CASSAGGETQYF. The DNA of the CDR3 is TGTGCCAGCAGTGCGGGGGGGGAGACCCAGTACTTC.

The V and J genes are TRBV5-1 and TRBJ2-5; 9 bases line up with TRBD1. The CDR3 consists of 18 residues. Germline V gene data show CDR1 as SGHRS and CDR2 as YFSETQ. J gave up 5 bases and V 2 bases, and 16 bases lay outside the gene matches. CDR3 sequence: CASSLIPPGQGGVETQYF. Here the CDR3 DNA reads TGCGCCAGCAGCTTAATTCCACCGGGACAGGGTGGTGTGGAGACCCAGTACTTC. Full variable domain (missing parts from reference TRBV5-1 and TRBJ2-5): KAGVTQTPRYLIKTRGQQVTLSCSPISGHRSVSWYQQTPGQGLQFLFEYFSETQRNKGNFPGRFSGRQFSNSRSEMNVSTLELGDSALYLCASSLIPPGQGGVETQYFGPGTRLLVL.

This sequence joins TRBV14 and TRBJ1-2; tentative D call: TRBD1 (5 bases). This CDR3 spans 13 amino acids. The V and J ends lost 4 bases and 1 base respectively, with 7 bases between them. The V gene's germline CDR1 is SGHDN and CDR2 FVKESK. The CDR3 region is CASSLQVNYGYTF. The CDR3 DNA follows: TGTGCCAGCAGCCTACAGGTTAACTATGGCTACACCTTC.